Below, 9 T cell receptor beta chains from the same sample are listed, as sequenced in a study of blood T cells in healthy people across ages. Through a sample-barcoded 5' primer and a J-beta primer mix, a second PCR was run for 7 to 11 cycles. A single record per CDR3 protein comes from TCRdb applying MiXCR to the 5' RACE reads. The sample carries 1.5 million or so distinct CDR3 sequences, roughly 43% recorded once. Sequenced: blood. These receptors originate from a woman between 18 and 30 years old in good health.

In this sample, this clonotype turned up a few times. The V gene is TRBV4-3, the J gene TRBJ2-7; D not resolved. Trimming removed 0 bases from V and 9 bases from J, with 12 bases in between. The CDR3 totals 13 residues. The germline V gene has CDR1 LGHNA and CDR2 YSLEER. The CDR3 protein is CASSQDLSWGQYF. In DNA form, the CDR3 reads TGCGCCAGCAGCCAAGACCTTTCCTGGGGGCAGTACTTC.

This clonotype was counted many times. The rearrangement joins TRBV7-8 to TRBJ2-7, with 8 bases fitting TRBD2. V lost 6 bases, J lost 0 bases, and 10 bases stayed unmatched. This CDR3 comprises 16 residues. CDR1 and CDR2 from the germline V gene are SGHVS and FQNEAQ. CDR3 nucleotide sequence: TGTGCCAGCAGTAAACTAGCGGACGCATTCTCCTACGAGCAGTACTTC. This translates into CASSKLADAFSYEQYF. Filled out from reference TRBV7-8 and TRBJ2-7, the complete variable domain reads GAGVSQSPRYKVAKRGQDVALRCDPISGHVSLFWYQQALGQGPEFLTYFQNEAQLDKSGLPSDRFFAERPEGSVSTLKIQRTQQEDSAVYLCASSKLADAFSYEQYFGPGTRLTVT.

Details on this clonotype: At one end the junction does not follow the germline gene, possibly because of a read error. Here the CDR3 DNA reads TGCGCCAGCAGCTTAACTGGCAGCCACTCTGGGGCCAACGGCCTGACTTTC. It encodes CASSLTGSHSGANGLTF. The V gene is TRBV5-1, the J gene TRBJ2-6; D is possibly TRBD1 (5 bases). Germline-derived CDR1 and CDR2 are SGHRS and YFSETQ. The CDR3 is 17 residues long. The full variable domain, rest sourced from reference TRBV5-1 and TRBJ2-6, is KAGVTQTPRYLIKTRGQQVTLSCSPISGHRSVSWYQQTPGQGLQFLFEYFSETQRNKGNFPGRFSGRQFSNSRSEMNVSTLELGDSALYLCASSLTGSHSGANGLTFGAGSRLTVL.

With regard to this clonotype: Relative to the germline gene, one junction end is altered; a read error may explain this. This chain uses TRBV6-2 or TRBV6-3 with TRBJ1-1, with D unresolved. Germline-derived CDR1 and CDR2 are MNHEY and SVGEGT. This CDR3 spans 15 amino acids. The CDR3 sequence: CASSSPSTLNTEAFF. The CDR3 DNA follows: TGCGCCAGCAGTTCTCCTAGCACATTGAACACTGAAGCTTTCTTT.

The chain uses TRBV27 and TRBJ1-2, with D perhaps matching TRBD1 (5 bases). There are 15 residues in the CDR3. Trimming took 2 bases from V and 6 from J, leaving 16 bases between them. The V gene's germline CDR1 is MNHEY and CDR2 SMNVEV (reference sequence). DNA for the CDR3: TGTGCCAGCAGTTTAGGGCCCGGGGGTTTGAATGGCTACACCTTC. Translated, it gives CASSLGPGGLNGYTF.

CDR3 amino acids: CASSYFGRAGEQFF. In DNA form, the CDR3 reads TGTGCCAGCAGTTACTTCGGGAGGGCCGGTGAGCAGTTCTTC. The rearrangement joins TRBV6-2 or TRBV6-3 to TRBJ2-1, with 8 bases matching TRBD2. The CDR3 length is 14 residues. Germline V gene data show CDR1 as MNHEY and CDR2 as SVGEGT. The V and J ends lost 1 base and 9 bases, in that order; junction bases with no gene match: 5.

In regard to this clonotype: The junction differs from germline at one of its ends, possibly a read error. The chain joins TRBV4-3 to TRBJ1-6; D is unresolved. The CDR3 sequence is 16 residues long. Looked up from germline, CDR1 is LGHNA and CDR2 is YSLEER. DNA for the CDR3: TGCGCCAGCAGCAAGGTGGAGGGTATCCCAAATTCACTCCTCCACTTT. It codes for CASSKVEGIPNSLLHF.

This clonotype was counted only a few times. The gene calls are TRBV7-2 and TRBJ2-7; D might be TRBD1 (5 bases). In germline, CDR1 is SGHTA, CDR2 FQGNSA. This CDR3 spans 14 amino acids. V lost 5 bases to trimming and J lost 2 bases, with 13 bases between them. CDR3 sequence (DNA): TGTGCCAGCAGCACCAGGGAAAACACCTACGAGCAGTACTTC. Translated, it gives CASSTRENTYEQYF.

To note about this clonotype: The junction shows a germline mismatch at one end, possibly a read error. V usage is TRBV4-1 and J usage is TRBJ2-3, with TRBD2 matching over 9 bases. Per the germline V gene, CDR1 is MGHRA and CDR2 is YSYEKL. The CDR3 has 17 residues. In DNA form, the CDR3 reads TGCGCCAGCAGCCAAGGATCTAGAGCGGGAGGAAGGGATATGCAGTATTTT. It encodes CASSQGSRAGGRDMQYF.